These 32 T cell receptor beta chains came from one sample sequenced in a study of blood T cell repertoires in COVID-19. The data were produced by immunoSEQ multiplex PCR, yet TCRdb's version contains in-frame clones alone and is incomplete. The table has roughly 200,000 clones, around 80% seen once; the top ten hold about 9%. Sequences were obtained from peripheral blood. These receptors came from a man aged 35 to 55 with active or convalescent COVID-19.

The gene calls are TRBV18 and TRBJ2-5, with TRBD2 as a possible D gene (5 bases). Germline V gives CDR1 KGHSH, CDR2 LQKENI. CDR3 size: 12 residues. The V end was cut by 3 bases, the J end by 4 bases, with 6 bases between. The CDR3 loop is CASSPSGETQYF. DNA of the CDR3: TGTGCCAGCTCACCGAGCGGAGAGACCCAGTACTTC. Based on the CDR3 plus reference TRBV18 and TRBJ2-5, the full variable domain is NAGVMQNPRHLVRRRGQEARLRCSPMKGHSHVYWYRQLPEEGLKFMVYLQKENIIDESGMPKERFSAEFPKEGPSILRIQQVVRGDSAAYFCASSPSGETQYFGPGTRLLVL.

This CDR3 is CASSQRLAGGRNIQYF. The CDR3 DNA is TGTGCCAGCAGCCAGCGACTAGCGGGAGGGCGGAACATTCAGTACTTC. The chain uses TRBV3-1 (or the pseudogene TRBV3-2) and TRBJ2-4; TRBD2 agrees at 14 bases. The CDR3 extends over 16 amino acids. The V segment lost 3 bases and the J segment 7 bases; nucleotides outside the gene matches: 5. The germline CDR1 and CDR2 sequences are LGHDT and YNNKEL (reference sequence).

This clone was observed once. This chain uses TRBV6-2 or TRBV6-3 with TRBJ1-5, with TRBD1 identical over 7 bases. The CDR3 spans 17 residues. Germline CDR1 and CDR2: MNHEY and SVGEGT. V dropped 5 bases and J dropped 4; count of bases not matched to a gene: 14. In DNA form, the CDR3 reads TGTGCCAGCAGTGGGAACCCCGGGACAGAGTTAAATCAGCCCCAGCATTTT. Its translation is CASSGNPGTELNQPQHF.

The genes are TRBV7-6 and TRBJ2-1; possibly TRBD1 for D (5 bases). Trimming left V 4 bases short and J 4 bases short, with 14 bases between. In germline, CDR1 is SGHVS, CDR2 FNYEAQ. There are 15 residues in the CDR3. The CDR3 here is CASSSGQGLYNEQFF. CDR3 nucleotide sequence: TGTGCCAGCAGCTCAGGGCAGGGTTTATACAATGAGCAGTTCTTC.

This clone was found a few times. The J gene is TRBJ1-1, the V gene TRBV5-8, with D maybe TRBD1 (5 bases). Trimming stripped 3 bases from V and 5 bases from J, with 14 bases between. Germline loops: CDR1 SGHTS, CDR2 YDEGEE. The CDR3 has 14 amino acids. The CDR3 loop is CASSYRGVGTEAFF. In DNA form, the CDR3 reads TGTGCCAGCAGCTACCGGGGGGTAGGGACTGAAGCTTTCTTT.

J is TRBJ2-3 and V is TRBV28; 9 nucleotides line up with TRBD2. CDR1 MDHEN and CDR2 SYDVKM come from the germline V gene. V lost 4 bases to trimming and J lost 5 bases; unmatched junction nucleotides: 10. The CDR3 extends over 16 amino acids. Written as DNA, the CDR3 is TGTGCCAGCAGTTCGCAGCGGGGGGCTATCGAAGATACGCAGTATTTT. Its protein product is CASSSQRGAIEDTQYF.

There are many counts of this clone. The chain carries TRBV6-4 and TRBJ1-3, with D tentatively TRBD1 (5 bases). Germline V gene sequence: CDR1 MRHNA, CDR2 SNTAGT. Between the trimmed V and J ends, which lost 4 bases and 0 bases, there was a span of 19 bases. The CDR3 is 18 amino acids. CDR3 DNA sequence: TGTGCCAGCAGTGCCCCGCACATCGACAGACCCTCTGGAAACACCATATATTTT. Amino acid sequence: CASSAPHIDRPSGNTIYF.

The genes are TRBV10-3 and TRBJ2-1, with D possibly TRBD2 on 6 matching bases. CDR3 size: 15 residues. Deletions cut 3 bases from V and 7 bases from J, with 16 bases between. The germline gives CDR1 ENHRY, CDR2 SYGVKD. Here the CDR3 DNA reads TGTGCCATCAGTGACCCAGGGACTCAACGGAATGAGCAGTTCTTC. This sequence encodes CAISDPGTQRNEQFF.

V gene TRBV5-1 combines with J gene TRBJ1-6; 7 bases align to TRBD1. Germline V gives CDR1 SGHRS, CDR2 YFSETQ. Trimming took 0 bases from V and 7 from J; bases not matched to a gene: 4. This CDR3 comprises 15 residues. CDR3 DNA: TGCGCCAGCAGCTTGGAGGCAGGGGGAAATTCACCCCTCCACTTT. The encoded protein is CASSLEAGGNSPLHF.

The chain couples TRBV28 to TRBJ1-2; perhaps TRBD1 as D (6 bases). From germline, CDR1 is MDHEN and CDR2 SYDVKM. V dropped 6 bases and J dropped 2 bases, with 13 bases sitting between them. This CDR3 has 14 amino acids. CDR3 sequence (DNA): TGTGCCAGCAGCCCGACAGGACCCAACTATGGCTACACCTTC. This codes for CASSPTGPNYGYTF.

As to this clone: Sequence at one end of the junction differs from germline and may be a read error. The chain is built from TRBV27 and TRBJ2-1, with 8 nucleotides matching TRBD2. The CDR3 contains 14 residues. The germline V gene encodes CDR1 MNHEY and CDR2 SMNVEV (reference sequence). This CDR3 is CATSPGGPGNEQFF. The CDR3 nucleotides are TGTGCCACCAGTCCGGGGGGGCCGGGCAATGAGCAGTTCTTC.

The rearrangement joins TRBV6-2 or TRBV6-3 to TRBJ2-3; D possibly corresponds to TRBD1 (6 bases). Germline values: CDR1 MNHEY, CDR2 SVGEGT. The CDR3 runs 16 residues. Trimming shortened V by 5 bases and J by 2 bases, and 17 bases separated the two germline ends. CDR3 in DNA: TGTGCCAGCAGTACACGGCAGGGGTCAGTCACAGATACGCAGTATTTT. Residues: CASSTRQGSVTDTQYF.

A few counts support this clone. In DNA, the CDR3 is TGTGCCAGTAGTATCGGGGGAATCTACGAGCAGTACTTC. Its protein product is CASSIGGIYEQYF. This chain links TRBV19 with TRBJ2-7, with a possible D match to TRBD2 (6 bases). Germline-derived CDR1 and CDR2 are LNHDA and SQIVND (reference sequence). V was trimmed by 3 bases and J by 3 bases, leaving 9 bases between them. The length of the CDR3 is 13 residues. Filled out from reference TRBV19 and TRBJ2-7, the complete variable domain reads DGGITQSPKYLFRKEGQNVTLSCEQNLNHDAMYWYRQDPGQGLRLIYYSQIVNDFQKGDIAEGYSVSREKKESFPLTVTSAQKNPTAFYLCASSIGGIYEQYFGPGTRLTVT.

CDR3 sequence reads: CASSRTDNSNQPQHF. In DNA form, the CDR3 reads TGTGCCAGCAGCCGGACAGATAATAGCAATCAGCCCCAGCATTTT. J is TRBJ1-5 and V is TRBV5-6; D might be TRBD1 (6 bases). This CDR3 is built from 15 residues. Germline V gives CDR1 SGHDT, CDR2 YYEEEE. V lost 4 bases and J lost 0, with 11 bases in between.

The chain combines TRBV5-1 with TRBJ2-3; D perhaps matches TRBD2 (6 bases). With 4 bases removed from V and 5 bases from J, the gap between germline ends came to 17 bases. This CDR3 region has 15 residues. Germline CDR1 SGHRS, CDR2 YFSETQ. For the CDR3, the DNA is TGCGCCAGCAGCCCCGATGAGGGGAGGTTAGATACGCAGTATTTT. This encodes CASSPDEGRLDTQYF. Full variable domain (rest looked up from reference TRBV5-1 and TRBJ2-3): KAGVTQTPRYLIKTRGQQVTLSCSPISGHRSVSWYQQTPGQGLQFLFEYFSETQRNKGNFPGRFSGRQFSNSRSEMNVSTLELGDSALYLCASSPDEGRLDTQYFGPGTRLTVL.

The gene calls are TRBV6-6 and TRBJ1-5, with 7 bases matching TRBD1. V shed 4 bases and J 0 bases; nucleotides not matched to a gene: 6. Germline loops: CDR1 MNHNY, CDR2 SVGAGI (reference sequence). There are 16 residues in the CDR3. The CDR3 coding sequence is TGTGCCAGCAGTTGGAAGACAGGGAATAGCAATCAGCCCCAGCATTTT. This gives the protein CASSWKTGNSNQPQHF.

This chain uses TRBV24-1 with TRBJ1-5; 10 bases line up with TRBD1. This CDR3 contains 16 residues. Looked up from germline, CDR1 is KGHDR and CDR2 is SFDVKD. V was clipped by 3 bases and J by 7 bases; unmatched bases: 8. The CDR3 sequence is CATSDTGTGEGQPQHF. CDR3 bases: TGTGCCACCAGTGATACAGGGACAGGGGAGGGCCAGCCCCAGCATTTT.

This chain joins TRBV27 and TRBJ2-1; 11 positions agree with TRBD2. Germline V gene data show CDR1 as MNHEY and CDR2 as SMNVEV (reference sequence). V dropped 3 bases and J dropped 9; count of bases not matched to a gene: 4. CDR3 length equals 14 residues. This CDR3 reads CASSLASGRIEQFF. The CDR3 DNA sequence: TGTGCCAGCAGTTTGGCTAGCGGGAGGATTGAGCAGTTCTTC.

The CDR3 DNA sequence: TGTGCCAGCAGCTTGCGTGGGGTACTACAGGGCGAGCAGTACTTC. Translated: CASSLRGVLQGEQYF. The rearrangement uses TRBV5-6 and TRBJ2-7, with D possibly TRBD1 on 6 matching bases. Trimming cost V 1 base and J 6 bases, with 17 bases left between them. The CDR3 consists of 15 residues. The germline V gene encodes CDR1 SGHDT and CDR2 YYEEEE.

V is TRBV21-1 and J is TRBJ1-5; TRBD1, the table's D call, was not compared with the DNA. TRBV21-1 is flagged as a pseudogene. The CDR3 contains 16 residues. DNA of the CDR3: TGTGCCAGCAGCGCGACAGGAGTCTTTAGCAATCAGCCCCAGCATTTT. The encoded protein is CASSATGVFSNQPQHF.

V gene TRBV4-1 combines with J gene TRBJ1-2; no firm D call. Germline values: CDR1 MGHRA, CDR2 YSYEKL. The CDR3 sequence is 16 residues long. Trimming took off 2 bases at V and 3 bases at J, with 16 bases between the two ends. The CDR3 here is CASSQYDSGRDYGYTF. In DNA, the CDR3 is TGCGCCAGCAGCCAATACGATAGCGGGCGGGACTATGGCTACACCTTC.

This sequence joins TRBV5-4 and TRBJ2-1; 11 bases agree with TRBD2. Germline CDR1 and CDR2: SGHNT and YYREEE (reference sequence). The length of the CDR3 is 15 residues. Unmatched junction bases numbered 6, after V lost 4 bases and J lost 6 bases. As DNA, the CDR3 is TGTGCCAGCAGCCTAGTTAGCGGGAGGGGCAATGAGCAGTTCTTC. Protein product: CASSLVSGRGNEQFF.

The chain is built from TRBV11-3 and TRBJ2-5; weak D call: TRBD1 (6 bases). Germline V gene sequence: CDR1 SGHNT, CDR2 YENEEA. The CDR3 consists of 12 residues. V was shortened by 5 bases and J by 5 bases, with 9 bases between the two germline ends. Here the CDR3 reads CASSPRGETQYF. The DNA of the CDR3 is TGTGCCAGCAGCCCAAGGGGGGAGACCCAGTACTTC.

Here the CDR3 DNA reads TGTGCCAGCAGCAATTCCTGGACAGGGGGATACGAGCAGTACTTC. Encoded protein: CASSNSWTGGYEQYF. The chain employs TRBV21-1 and TRBJ2-7; the table's D call of TRBD1 was not tested on the DNA. TRBV21-1 is flagged as a pseudogene. CDR3 length: 15 residues.

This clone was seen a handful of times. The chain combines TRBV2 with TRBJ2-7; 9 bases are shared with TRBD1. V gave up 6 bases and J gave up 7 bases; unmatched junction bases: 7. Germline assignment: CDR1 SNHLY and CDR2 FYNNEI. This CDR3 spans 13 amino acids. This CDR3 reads CASSVDRGREQYF. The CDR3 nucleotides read TGTGCCAGCAGCGTCGACAGGGGGAGAGAGCAGTACTTC.

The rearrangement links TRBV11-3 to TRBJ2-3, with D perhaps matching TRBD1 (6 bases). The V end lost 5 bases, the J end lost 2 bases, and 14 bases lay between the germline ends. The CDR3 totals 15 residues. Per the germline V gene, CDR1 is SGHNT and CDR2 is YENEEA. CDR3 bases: TGTGCCAGCAGCCAAACAGGGTGGGTCACAGATACGCAGTATTTT. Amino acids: CASSQTGWVTDTQYF.

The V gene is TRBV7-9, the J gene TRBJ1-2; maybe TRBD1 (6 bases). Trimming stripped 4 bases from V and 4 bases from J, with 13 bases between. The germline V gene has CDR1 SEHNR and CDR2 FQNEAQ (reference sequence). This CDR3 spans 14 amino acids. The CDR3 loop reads CASSSSQGFYGYTF. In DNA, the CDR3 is TGTGCCAGCAGCTCCTCACAGGGATTCTATGGCTACACCTTC.

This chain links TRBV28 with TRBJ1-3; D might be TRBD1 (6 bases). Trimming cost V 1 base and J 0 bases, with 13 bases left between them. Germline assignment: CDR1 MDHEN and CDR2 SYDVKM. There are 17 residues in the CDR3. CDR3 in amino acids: CASSLYRQVSSGNTIYF. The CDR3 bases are TGTGCCAGCAGTTTATATAGACAGGTGAGCTCTGGAAACACCATATATTTT.

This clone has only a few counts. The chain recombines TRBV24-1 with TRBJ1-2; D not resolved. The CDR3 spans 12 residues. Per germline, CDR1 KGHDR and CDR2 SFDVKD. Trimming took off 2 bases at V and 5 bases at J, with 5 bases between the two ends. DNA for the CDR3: TGTGCCACCAGTGATTCTCGGTATGGCTACACCTTC. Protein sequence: CATSDSRYGYTF.

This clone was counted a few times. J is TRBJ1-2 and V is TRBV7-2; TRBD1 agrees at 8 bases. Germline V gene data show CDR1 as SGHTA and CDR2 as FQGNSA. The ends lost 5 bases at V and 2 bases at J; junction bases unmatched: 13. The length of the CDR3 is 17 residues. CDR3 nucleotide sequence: TGTGCCAGCAGCAAAACCCTCGGACAGGGTGGAAACTATGGCTACACCTTC. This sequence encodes CASSKTLGQGGNYGYTF.

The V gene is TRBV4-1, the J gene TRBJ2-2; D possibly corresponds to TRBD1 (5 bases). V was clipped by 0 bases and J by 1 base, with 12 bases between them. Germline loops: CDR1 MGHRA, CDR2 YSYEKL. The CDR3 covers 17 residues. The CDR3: CASSQDPPQGNTGELFF. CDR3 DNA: TGCGCCAGCAGCCAAGACCCCCCCCAGGGGAACACCGGGGAGCTGTTTTTT.

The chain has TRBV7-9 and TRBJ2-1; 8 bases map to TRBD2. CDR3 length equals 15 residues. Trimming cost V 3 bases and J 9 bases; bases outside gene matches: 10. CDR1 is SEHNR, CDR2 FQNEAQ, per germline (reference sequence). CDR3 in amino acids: CASSLDSAGACEQFF. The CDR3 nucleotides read TGTGCCAGCAGCTTGGATTCAGCGGGGGCATGTGAGCAGTTCTTC.